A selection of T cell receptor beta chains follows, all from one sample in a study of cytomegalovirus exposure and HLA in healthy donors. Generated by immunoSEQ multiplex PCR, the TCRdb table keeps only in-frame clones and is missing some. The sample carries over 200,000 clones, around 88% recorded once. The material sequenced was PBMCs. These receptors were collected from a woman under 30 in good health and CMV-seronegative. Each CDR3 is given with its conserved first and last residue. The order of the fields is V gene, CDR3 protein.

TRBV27	CASSLSGTHEQYF
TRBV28	CASSFGLRGANTDTQYF
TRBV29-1	CSVERYTDRAGNEKLFF
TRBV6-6	CASSYPPQETQYF
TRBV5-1	CASSLTSGSRNEQFF
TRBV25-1	CASSEYYEQYF
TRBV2	CASSRDFQETQYF
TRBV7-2	CASSSRVTGELFF
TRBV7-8	CASSLVSQRGVGQYF
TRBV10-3	CAISEGGDTEAFF
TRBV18	CASSPPEREGQETQYF
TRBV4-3	CASSPVLERSYEQYF
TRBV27	CASSLSIGRSSYEQYF
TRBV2	CASSVITGNQPQHF
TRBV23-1	CASSHSRGGAYNEQFF
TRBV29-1	CSVRDTRDGYTF
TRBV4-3	CASSQDPVAGGYGYTF
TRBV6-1	CASKGTFYEQYF
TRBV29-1	CSAPSGQGTEAFF
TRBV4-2	CASSQDLAGGRFADTQYF
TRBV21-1	CASSPPPGQTYEQYF
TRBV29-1	CSVEEIPGLAAKPSSYNEQFF
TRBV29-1	CSVLTLSAKETQYF
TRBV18	CASSPRTGGLGNTEAFF
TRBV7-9	CASSLVRGWTEAFF
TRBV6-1	CASTVTSGTGGEQYF
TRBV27	CASSLLRGIQGNTEAFF
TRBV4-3	CASSQDLDSGRARETQYF
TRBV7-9	CASRTGGSETGELFF
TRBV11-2	CASKEDGYTF
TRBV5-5	CASSYDRGRTEAFF
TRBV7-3	CASSLLGEETQYF
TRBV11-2	CASSFMTGMNTEAFF
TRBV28	CASSFRRDRGYEQYF
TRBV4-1	CASSQPRQGAKDTQYF
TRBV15	CATSPRKASDEQYF
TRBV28	CASILGDRNQPQHF
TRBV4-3	CASSRNRGYEQYF
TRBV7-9	CASSDRDGETQYF
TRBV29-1	CSAAGGSSEKLFF
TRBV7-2	CASRSRELMGEQYF
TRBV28	CASSLNRVGEPKTNYEQYF
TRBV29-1	CSVEDPGQEETQYF
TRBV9	CASSVNAGISDGYTF
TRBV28	CASCILGVGDTQYF